Sequencing of this T cell receptor beta chain was carried out in a study of beta chain features in type 1 diabetes. Overall study: Patients and healthy donors were similar in age, gender and cell yields.

The CDR3 covers 18 residues. With V trimmed by 4 bases and J by 2 bases, 10 bases remained unmatched. Germline V gives CDR1 MGHRA, CDR2 YSYEKL. Note on this clone: Its specificity is unknown.

Study-wide results and limits: In type 1 diabetes patients, VDJ junctions had fewer insertions; deletions at these junctions were more frequent.

Reverse transcription of all isolated RNA meant that expressed TCRB transcripts were sequenced. Profiling relied on immunoSEQ multiplex PCR, and the TCRdb table lists in-frame clones only, not all of them. Here the sample spans some 300,000 clones, around 7.3% being singletons. The sample was central memory CD4+ T cells from blood. This receptor was obtained from a woman under 30 in good health. The V call is TRBV4-1, the J call TRBJ2-4, with 11 positions matching TRBD2. The CDR3 nucleotides are TGCGCCAGCAGCCCGTTACCGGGACTAGCGGCCACCAAAAACATTCAGTACTTC. Residues: CASSPLPGLAATKNIQYF.